This T cell receptor (beta chain) is drawn from a study of blood T cell repertoires in COVID-19. Across the whole study: Samples came from the United States, Italy and Spain, spanning acute and convalescent COVID-19. Sources were T cells, B-cell-depleted T cells, or PBMCs; the material itself was cDNA or gDNA.

In the source study's methods: Using reference gene primer amplification, nucleated cell counts were estimated. The method was immunoSEQ multiplex PCR; TCRdb's version includes in-frame clones alone and lacks a portion of them. V and J calls plus clone size are reproduced from that table; the DNA served to infer D and trimming. Of around 150,000 clones in the sample, 65% to 80% are singletons; the top ten hold roughly 15%. The sequencing sample was made of peripheral blood. The TCR originated in a man aged 50-59 years with acute or convalescent COVID-19.

The DNA of the CDR3 is TGTGCCAGCAGCGCGGCAGACGCGTTAGATACGCAGTATTTT. As protein: CASSAADALDTQYF. This chain joins TRBV11-3 and TRBJ2-3, with no clear D. There are 14 residues in the CDR3. CDR1 SGHNT and CDR2 YENEEA come from the germline V gene. The V end lost 5 bases, the J end lost 5 bases, and 14 bases lay between the germline ends.